The clone carrying this T cell receptor (beta chain) was seen a few times. Germline values: CDR1 LGHDT, CDR2 YNNKEL (reference sequence). The CDR3 runs 15 residues. Trimming took 1 base from V and 0 from J, leaving 8 bases between them. This entry comes from a study of blood T cell repertoires in COVID-19. In assigning cohorts, the study relied on participant-reported clinical history. Original processing methods: Amplifying reference gene primers gave estimates of nucleated cell counts. Clones were sequenced by immunoSEQ multiplex PCR, and TCRdb holds only the in-frame ones, with some missing. Clonal size and the V and J genes are those of that table, whereas D and trimming came from the DNA. The sample holds about 400,000 clones, nearly 90% seen once.

The source material was PBMCs or T cells enriched from blood (not recorded which). V usage is TRBV3-1 (or the pseudogene TRBV3-2) and J usage is TRBJ2-3; D ambiguous. The receptor was derived from a young woman with acute COVID-19. The CDR3 DNA follows: TGTGCCAGCAGCCAAGCAGCGACTAGCACAGATACGCAGTATTTT. This gives the protein CASSQAATSTDTQYF.